This T cell receptor beta chain was identified during a study of T-cell memory formation after mild COVID-19. This CDR3 region has 17 residues. Trimming cost V 3 bases and J 4 bases; bases outside gene matches: 10. Per germline, CDR1 LGHNA and CDR2 YNFKEQ. TCRdb processed the 5' RACE reads anew with MiXCR; each CDR3 protein has one entry. The sample lists some 190,000 distinct CDR3 sequences, around 18% seen once, with 2% to 2.5% in the top ten. A remark on this clonotype: Its specificity is not known.

The study's findings and limits: Shrinking CD4+ clones were chiefly CM and EM; CD8+ ones were chiefly EMRA. Pre-infection memory contained some responding clones, which suggested that cross-reactive memory had joined. A balance of CD4 and CD8 characterized clones contracting day 15 to 85, whereas later expanders leaned CD4+.

Material for sequencing was PBMCs or a T cell subset sorted from them (not recorded which). The V and J genes are TRBV4-2 and TRBJ2-1; 9 positions agree with TRBD2. This sequence originates from an adult woman who had mild COVID-19 (a few samples of this study predate the infection). Cell type and time point are not known. The CDR3 region has the DNA TGTGCCAGCAGCCAGGAGATTAGCGGGAGCTCGTACAATGAGCAGTTCTTC. Its translation: CASSQEISGSSYNEQFF.